This T cell receptor (beta chain) was sequenced during a study of blood T cells in healthy people across ages. Study-wide findings and caveats: Per million T cells, TCR beta diversity dropped about linearly as age rose.

Every donor gave around 10 milliliters of peripheral blood. Samples each had at least 5 micrograms of total RNA extracted. This CDR3 is 11 amino acids long. V dropped 2 bases and J dropped 7 bases, with 3 bases sitting between them. Per the germline V gene, CDR1 is SNHLY and CDR2 is FYNNEI. The use of a sample-barcoded 5' primer and a J-beta primer mix characterized a second PCR of roughly 6 to 11 cycles. Researchers report that a template-switch adaptor with 12 random nucleotides tagged each cDNA molecule. TCRdb fed the 5' RACE reads into MiXCR, producing one record per CDR3 protein. The sample includes approximately 1,000,000 distinct CDR3 sequences, around two fifths of them seen just once. The table lists this clonotype with a few counts. Its antigen is as yet unknown.

The sequence was collected from a man younger than 35 in good health. The chain couples TRBV2 to TRBJ2-1; D uncertain. The sample was blood. Here the CDR3 reads CASSELNEQFF. Written as DNA, the CDR3 is TGTGCCAGCAGTGAACTTAATGAGCAGTTCTTC.